This TCR beta chain was captured in a study of control samples from healthy donors and cancer patients. Sequencing was performed with immunoSEQ multiplex PCR; in TCRdb, only in-frame clones are kept and a portion is missing. The sample records 95,000 to 150,000 clones, 80% to 95% being singletons. Source material: blood. This clonotype was sampled from a woman in her late teens or twenties in good health.

CDR3 nucleotides: TGTGCCAGCAGTTACGTCAACAGTTGGCCCTACGAGCAGTACTTC. Amino acid sequence: CASSYVNSWPYEQYF. The chain is built from TRBV6-2 or TRBV6-3 and TRBJ2-7; D gene uncertain. The V and J ends lost 2 bases and 2 bases respectively, with 13 bases between them. The germline gives CDR1 MNHEY, CDR2 SVGEGT. The CDR3 contains 15 residues.